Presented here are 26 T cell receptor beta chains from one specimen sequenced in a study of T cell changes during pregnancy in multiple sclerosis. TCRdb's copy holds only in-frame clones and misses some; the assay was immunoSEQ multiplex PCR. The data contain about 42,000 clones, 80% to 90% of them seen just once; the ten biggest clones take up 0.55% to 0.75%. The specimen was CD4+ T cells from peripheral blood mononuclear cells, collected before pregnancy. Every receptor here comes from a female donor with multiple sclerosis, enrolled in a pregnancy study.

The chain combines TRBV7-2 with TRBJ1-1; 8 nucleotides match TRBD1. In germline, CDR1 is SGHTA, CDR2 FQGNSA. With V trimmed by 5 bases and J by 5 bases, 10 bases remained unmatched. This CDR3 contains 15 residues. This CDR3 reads CASSPRQGTGTEAFF. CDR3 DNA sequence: TGTGCCAGCAGCCCTCGACAGGGGACGGGGACTGAAGCTTTCTTT.

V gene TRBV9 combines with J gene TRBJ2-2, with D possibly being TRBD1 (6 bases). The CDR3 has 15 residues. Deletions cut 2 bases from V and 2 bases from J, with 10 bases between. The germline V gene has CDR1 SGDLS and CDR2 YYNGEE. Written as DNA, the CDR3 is TGTGCCAGCAGCGTCGGGACATTAAACACCGGGGAGCTGTTTTTT. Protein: CASSVGTLNTGELFF.

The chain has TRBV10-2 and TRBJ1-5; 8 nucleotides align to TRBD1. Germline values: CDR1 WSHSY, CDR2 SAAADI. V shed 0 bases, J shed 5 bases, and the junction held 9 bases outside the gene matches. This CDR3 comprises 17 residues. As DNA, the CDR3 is TGCGCCAGCAGTGAGTCGAGCAGGGGGCGATTGGATCAGCCCCAGCATTTT. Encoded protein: CASSESSRGRLDQPQHF.

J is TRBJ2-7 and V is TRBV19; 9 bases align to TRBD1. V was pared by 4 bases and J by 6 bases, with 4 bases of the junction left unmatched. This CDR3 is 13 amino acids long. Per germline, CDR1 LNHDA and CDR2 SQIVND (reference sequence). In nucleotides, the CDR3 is TGTGCCAGTAGTAGTGGACAGGGGATCGAGCAGTACTTC. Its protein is CASSSGQGIEQYF.

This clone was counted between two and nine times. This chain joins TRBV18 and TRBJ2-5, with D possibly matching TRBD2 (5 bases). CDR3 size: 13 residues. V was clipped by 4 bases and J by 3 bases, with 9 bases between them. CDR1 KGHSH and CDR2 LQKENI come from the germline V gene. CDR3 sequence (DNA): TGTGCCAGCTCACACTCGCGGGAAGAGACCCAGTACTTC. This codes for CASSHSREETQYF.

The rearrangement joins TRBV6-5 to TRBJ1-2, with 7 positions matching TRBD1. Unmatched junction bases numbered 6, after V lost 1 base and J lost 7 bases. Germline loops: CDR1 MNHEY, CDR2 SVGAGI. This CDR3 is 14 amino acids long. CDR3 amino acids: CASSYLSDRVGYTF. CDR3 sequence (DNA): TGTGCCAGCAGTTACTTAAGCGACAGGGTTGGCTACACCTTC.

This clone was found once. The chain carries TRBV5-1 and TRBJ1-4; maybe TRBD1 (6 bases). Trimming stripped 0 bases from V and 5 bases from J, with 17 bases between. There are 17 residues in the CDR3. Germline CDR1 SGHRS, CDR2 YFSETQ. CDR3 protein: CASSLAPSTGLNEKLFF. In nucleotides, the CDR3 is TGCGCCAGCAGCTTGGCCCCCTCAACAGGGCTAAATGAAAAACTGTTTTTT.

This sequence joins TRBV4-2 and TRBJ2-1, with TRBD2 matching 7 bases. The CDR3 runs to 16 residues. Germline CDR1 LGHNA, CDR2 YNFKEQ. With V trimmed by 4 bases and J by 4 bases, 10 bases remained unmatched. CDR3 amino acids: CASSLVISGSYNEQFF. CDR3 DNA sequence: TGTGCCAGCAGCCTGGTCATTAGCGGGTCTTACAATGAGCAGTTCTTC.

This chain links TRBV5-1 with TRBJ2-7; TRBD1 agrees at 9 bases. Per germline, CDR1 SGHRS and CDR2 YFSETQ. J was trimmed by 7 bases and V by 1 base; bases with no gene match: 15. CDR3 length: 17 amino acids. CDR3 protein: CASSLIGNTGGPGEQYF. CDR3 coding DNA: TGCGCCAGCAGCTTGATAGGAAACACAGGGGGCCCGGGGGAGCAGTACTTC.

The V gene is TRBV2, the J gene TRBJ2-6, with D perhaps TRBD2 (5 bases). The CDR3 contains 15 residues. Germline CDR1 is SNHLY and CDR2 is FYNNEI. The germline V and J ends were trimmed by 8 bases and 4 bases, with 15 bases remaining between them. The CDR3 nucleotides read TGTGCCAGCGGAAGAGGGTTGACCGGGGCCAACGTCCTGACTTTC. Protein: CASGRGLTGANVLTF.

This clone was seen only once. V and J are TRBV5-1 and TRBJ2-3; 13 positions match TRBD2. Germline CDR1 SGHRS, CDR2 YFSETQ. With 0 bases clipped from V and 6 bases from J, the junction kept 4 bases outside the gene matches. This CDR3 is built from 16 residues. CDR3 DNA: TGCGCCAGCAGCTTGGTGGGACTAGCGGGGTGGGATACGCAGTATTTT. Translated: CASSLVGLAGWDTQYF.

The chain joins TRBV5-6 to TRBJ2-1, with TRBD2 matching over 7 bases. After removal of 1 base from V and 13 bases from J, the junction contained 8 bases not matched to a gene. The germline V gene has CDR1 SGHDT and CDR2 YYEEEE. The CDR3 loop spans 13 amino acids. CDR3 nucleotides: TGTGCCAGCAGCTTGATACTAGCGCAGAGTCAGTTCTTC. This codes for CASSLILAQSQFF.

As DNA, the CDR3 is TGCAGCGTTGCTAGGCAGGGAAGCTACAATGAGCAGTTCTTC. Translated, it gives CSVARQGSYNEQFF. This chain uses TRBV29-1 with TRBJ2-1; perhaps TRBD1 as D (5 bases). This CDR3 is 14 amino acids long. Germline-derived CDR1 and CDR2 are SQVTM and ANQGSEA. Trimming removed 4 bases from V and 3 bases from J, with 13 bases in between.

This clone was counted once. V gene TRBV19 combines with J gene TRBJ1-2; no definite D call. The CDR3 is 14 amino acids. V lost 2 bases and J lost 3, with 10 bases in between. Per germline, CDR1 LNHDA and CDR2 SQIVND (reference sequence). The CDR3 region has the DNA TGTGCCAGTAGTATAATTCTGGCCTACTATGGCTACACCTTC. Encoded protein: CASSIILAYYGYTF.

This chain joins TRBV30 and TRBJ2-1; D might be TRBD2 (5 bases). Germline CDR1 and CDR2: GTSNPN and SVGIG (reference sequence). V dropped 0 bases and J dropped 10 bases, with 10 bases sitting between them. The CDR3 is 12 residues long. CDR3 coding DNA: TGTGCCTGGAGTGTGAGGCTAGCCGAGCAGTTCTTC. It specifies CAWSVRLAEQFF.

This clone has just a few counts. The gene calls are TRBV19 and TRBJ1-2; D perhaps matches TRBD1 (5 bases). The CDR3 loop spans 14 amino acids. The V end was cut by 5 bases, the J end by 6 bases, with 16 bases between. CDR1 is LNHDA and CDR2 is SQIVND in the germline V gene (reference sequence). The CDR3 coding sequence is TGTGCCAGTAGTGTCTCCGGGGGTGTTAATGGCTACACCTTC. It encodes CASSVSGGVNGYTF. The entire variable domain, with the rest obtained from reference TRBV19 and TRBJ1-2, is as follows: DGGITQSPKYLFRKEGQNVTLSCEQNLNHDAMYWYRQDPGQGLRLIYYSQIVNDFQKGDIAEGYSVSREKKESFPLTVTSAQKNPTAFYLCASSVSGGVNGYTFGSGTRLTVV.

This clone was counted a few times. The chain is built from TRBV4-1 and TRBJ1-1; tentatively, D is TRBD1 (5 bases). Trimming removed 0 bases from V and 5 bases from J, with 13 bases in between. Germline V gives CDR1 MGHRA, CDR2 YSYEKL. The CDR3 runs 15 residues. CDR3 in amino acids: CASSQDRQGRTEAFF. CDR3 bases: TGCGCCAGCAGCCAAGATCGGCAGGGAAGGACTGAAGCTTTCTTT.

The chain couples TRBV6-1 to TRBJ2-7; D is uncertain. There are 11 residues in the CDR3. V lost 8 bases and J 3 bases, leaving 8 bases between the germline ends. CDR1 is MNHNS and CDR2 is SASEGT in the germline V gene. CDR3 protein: CASLEYYEQYF. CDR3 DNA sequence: TGTGCCAGCTTAGAGTACTACGAGCAGTACTTC.

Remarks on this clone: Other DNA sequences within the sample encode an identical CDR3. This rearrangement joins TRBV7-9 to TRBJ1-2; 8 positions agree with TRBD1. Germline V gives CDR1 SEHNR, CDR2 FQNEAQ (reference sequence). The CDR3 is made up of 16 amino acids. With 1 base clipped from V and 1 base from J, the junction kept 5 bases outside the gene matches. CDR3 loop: CASSLVGTGVNYGYTF. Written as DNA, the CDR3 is TGTGCCAGCAGCTTAGTCGGGACAGGTGTTAACTATGGCTACACCTTC.

The CDR3, as DNA: TGCGCCAGCAGCTTGGGACTCTTCTCGAACACCGGGGAGCTGTTTTTT. Its protein product is CASSLGLFSNTGELFF. The V gene is TRBV5-1, the J gene TRBJ2-2; D gene uncertain. The CDR3 spans 16 residues. The V gene's germline CDR1 is SGHRS and CDR2 YFSETQ. V was shortened by 0 bases and J by 0 bases, with 9 bases between the two germline ends.

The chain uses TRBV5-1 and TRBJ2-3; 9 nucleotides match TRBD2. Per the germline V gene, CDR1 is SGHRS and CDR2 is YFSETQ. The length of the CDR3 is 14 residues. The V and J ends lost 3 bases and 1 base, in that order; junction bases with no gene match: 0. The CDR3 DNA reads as TGCGCCAGCAGCTGGACTAGCGGCACAGATACGCAGTATTTT. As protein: CASSWTSGTDTQYF.

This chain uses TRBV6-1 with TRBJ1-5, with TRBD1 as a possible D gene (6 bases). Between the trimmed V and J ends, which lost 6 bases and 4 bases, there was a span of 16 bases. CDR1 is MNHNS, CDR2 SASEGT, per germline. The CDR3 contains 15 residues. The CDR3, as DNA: TGTGCCAGCAGACAGGGAGCAGGTGGGAATCAGCCCCAGCATTTT. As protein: CASRQGAGGNQPQHF.

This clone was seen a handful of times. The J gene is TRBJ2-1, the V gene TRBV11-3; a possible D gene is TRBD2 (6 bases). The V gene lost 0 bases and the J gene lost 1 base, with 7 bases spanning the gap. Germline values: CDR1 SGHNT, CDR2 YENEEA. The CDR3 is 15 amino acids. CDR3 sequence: CASSLEAGSYNEQFF. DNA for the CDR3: TGTGCCAGCAGCTTAGAGGCGGGATCCTACAATGAGCAGTTCTTC. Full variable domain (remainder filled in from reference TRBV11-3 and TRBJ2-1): EAGVVQSPRYKIIEKKQPVAFWCNPISGHNTLYWYLQNLGQGPELLIRYENEEAVDDSQLPKDRFSAERLKGVDSTLKIQPAELGDSAVYLCASSLEAGSYNEQFFGPGTRLTVL.

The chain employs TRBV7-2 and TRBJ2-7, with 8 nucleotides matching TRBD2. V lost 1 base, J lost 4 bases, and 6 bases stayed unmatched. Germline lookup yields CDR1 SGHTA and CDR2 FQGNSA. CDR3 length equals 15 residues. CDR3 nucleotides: TGTGCCAGCAGCTTAGGGCCGGGGGGGCCATACGAGCAGTACTTC. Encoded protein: CASSLGPGGPYEQYF. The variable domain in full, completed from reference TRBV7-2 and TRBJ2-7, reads GAGVSQSPSNKVTEKGKDVELRCDPISGHTALYWYRQSLGQGLEFLIYFQGNSAPDKSGLPSDRFSAERTGGSVSTLTIQRTQQEDSAVYLCASSLGPGGPYEQYFGPGTRLTVT.

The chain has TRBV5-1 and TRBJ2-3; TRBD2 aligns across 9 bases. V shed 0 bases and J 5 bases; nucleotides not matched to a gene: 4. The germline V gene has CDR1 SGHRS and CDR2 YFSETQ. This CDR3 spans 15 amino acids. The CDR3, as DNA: TGCGCCAGCAGCTTGGGACTAGCGGTGGGAGATACGCAGTATTTT. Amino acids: CASSLGLAVGDTQYF.

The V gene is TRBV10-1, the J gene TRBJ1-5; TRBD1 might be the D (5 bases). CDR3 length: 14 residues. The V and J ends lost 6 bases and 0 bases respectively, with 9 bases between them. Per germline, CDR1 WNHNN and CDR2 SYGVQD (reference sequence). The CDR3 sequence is CASSQGYSNQPQHF. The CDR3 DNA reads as TGCGCCAGCAGCCAGGGCTATAGCAATCAGCCCCAGCATTTT.